These T cell receptor beta chains were read from a single sample in a study of vaccination effects on CD4 cells after COVID-19. These receptors' antigens are unknown. Sequencing was performed with immunoSEQ multiplex PCR; in TCRdb, only in-frame clones are kept and a portion is missing. The sample lists roughly 26,000 clones, approximately 78% seen once, with about 16% in the top ten. The source material was CD4+ T cells from PBMCs cultured with HCoV-NL63 spike peptides, sampled before COVID-19 vaccination. These receptor sequences come from a human donor who had a prior SARS-CoV-2 infection. Both conserved end residues are part of each CDR3. D genes are given only for firm matches. Not every row has a clone size; where given, it reads once, few, many or a size class.

d_gene	v_gene	j_gene	abundance	CDR3nt	CDR3aa
TRBD1	TRBV6-5	TRBJ2-7	.	TGTGCCAGCAGTTCCCAGACAGGGGAATCGGAGCAGTACTTC	CASSSQTGESEQYF
TRBD2	TRBV2	TRBJ2-5	.	TGTGCCAGCAATTTGGAGAGCGGGGGGGCCGGGAAGACCCAGTACTTC	CASNLESGGAGKTQYF
.	TRBV7-9	TRBJ2-1	.	TGTGCCAGCAGCCCACCTGGCTCCTACAATGAGCAGTTCTTC	CASSPPGSYNEQFF
TRBD2	TRBV5-1	TRBJ2-5	few	TGCGCCAGCAGCTTATATTCGGCTAGCGGGAGCCAAGAGACCCAGTACTTC	CASSLYSASGSQETQYF
TRBD2	TRBV24-1	TRBJ2-1	.	TGTGCCACCAGTGAAACCGGACTAGCGGGCCCCTACAATGAGCAGTTCTTC	CATSETGLAGPYNEQFF
.	TRBV30	TRBJ2-7	few	TGTGCCTGGAGTGGGCCGGCTACCTACGAGCAGTACTTC	CAWSGPATYEQYF
TRBD2	TRBV9	TRBJ2-5	.	TGTGCCAGCAGTAGCGGGAGAGGGCCCCCGCAAGAGACCCAGTACTTC	CASSSGRGPPQETQYF
.	TRBV11-2	TRBJ2-7	.	TGTGCCAGCAGCTTAGTACCGTCGTCGGGGGCGGTTTACGAGCAGTACTTC	CASSLVPSSGAVYEQYF
.	TRBV9	TRBJ1-5	few	TGTGCCAGCAGCGACTCAGATGAAATAGTGGGGCGACCGGTTTATCCGGAAAGCAATCAGCCCCAGCATTTT	CASSDSDEIVGRPVYPESNQPQHF
.	TRBV7-9	TRBJ2-3	.	TGTGCCAGCAGCCGTCTAGATACGCAGTATTTT	CASSRLDTQYF
.	TRBV6-5	TRBJ1-3	few	TGTGCCAGCAGACGCCAGAGGGGGGGAAACACCATATATTTT	CASRRQRGGNTIYF
TRBD2	TRBV9	TRBJ2-2	.	TGTGCCAGCAGCGTAGTTAGCGGGGCCAACACCGGGGAGCTGTTTTTT	CASSVVSGANTGELFF
TRBD2	TRBV3-1/TRBV3-2	TRBJ2-1	.	TGTGCCAGCAGCCAACCTAGCGGGAGTTCCTATGAGCAGTTCTTC	CASSQPSGSSYEQFF
.	TRBV11-2	TRBJ2-1	.	TGTGCCAGCAGCCCCGGTACGGGCGCCTACAATGAGCAGTTCTTC	CASSPGTGAYNEQFF
TRBD1	TRBV28	TRBJ2-7	once	TGTGCCAGCAGTTACAGGGGGTTTGTCGTCGAGCAGTACTTC	CASSYRGFVVEQYF
.	TRBV7-7	TRBJ1-4	few	TGTGCTAGCAGCTTTTCTCCTAATGAAAAACTGTTTTTT	CASSFSPNEKLFF
.	TRBV2	TRBJ2-5	.	TGTGCCAGCAGTGGCCCAAGCCAGTTAGAGACCCAGTACTTC	CASSGPSQLETQYF
.	TRBV6-6	TRBJ2-7	.	TGTGCCAGCAGTCAATCGCGTCCGGGGACCTCCTACGAGCAGTACTTC	CASSQSRPGTSYEQYF
.	TRBV24-1	TRBJ2-1	.	TGTGCCACCAGTGATTACTTAGCGCCCTCGCTTGATGAGCAGTTCTTC	CATSDYLAPSLDEQFF
TRBD2	TRBV2	TRBJ2-3	once	TGTGCCAGCAGTAAACTGACTAGCGGCACAGATACGCAGTATTTT	CASSKLTSGTDTQYF
TRBD1	TRBV5-1	TRBJ2-7	.	TGCGCCAGCAGCTTGGTTCAGGGGGCATCCTACGAGCAGTACTTC	CASSLVQGASYEQYF
.	TRBV9	TRBJ1-2	.	TGTGCCAGCAGCGCATCACAGATTACTAACTATGGCTACACCTTC	CASSASQITNYGYTF
.	TRBV29-1	TRBJ1-4	.	TGCAGCGTTGATTTCCTCGCAACTAATGAAAAACTGTTTTTT	CSVDFLATNEKLFF
.	TRBV20-1	TRBJ1-2	few	TGCAGTGCTAGAGCTGACTATGGCTACACCTTC	CSARADYGYTF
.	TRBV15	TRBJ2-3	.	TGTGCCACCAGCAGAGGTGGTGCTTTCTTGATGATGGATACGCAGTATTTT	CATSRGGAFLMMDTQYF
.	TRBV19	TRBJ1-2	.	TGTGCCAGTTCCGCAGGGGTCGGCTACACCTTC	CASSAGVGYTF
TRBD2	TRBV5-1	TRBJ2-2	few	TGCGCCAGCAGCTTGGCTTCCGGGACTAGCTCTACCTCAGGGGGTATGGCCGGGGAGCTGTTTTTT	CASSLASGTSSTSGGMAGELFF
.	TRBV10-3	TRBJ2-3	.	TGTGCCATCAAGGACTGGATGAGCACAGATACGCAGTATTTT	CAIKDWMSTDTQYF
TRBD1	TRBV5-1	TRBJ1-4	.	TGCGCCAGCAGCTTGTGGGACAGCCGAACCGAAAAACTGTTTTTT	CASSLWDSRTEKLFF
TRBD1	TRBV19	TRBJ1-1	large	TGTGCCAGTAACAAACAGGGGTTGATGAACACTGAAGCTTTCTTT	CASNKQGLMNTEAFF
.	TRBV5-5	TRBJ1-5	few	TGTGCCAGCAGCTTGGCCAGTCATAGCAATCAGCCCCAGCATTTT	CASSLASHSNQPQHF
.	TRBV30	TRBJ2-7	few	TGTGCCTGGAGTGTAGGGTCTGGCCGGAGGCAGTACTTC	CAWSVGSGRRQYF
.	TRBV19	TRBJ2-3	.	TGTGCCAGTACCCTGACTAGCACAGATACGCAGTATTTT	CASTLTSTDTQYF
TRBD1	TRBV2	TRBJ2-1	.	TGTGCCAGCGGGGACAGCTCCTACAATGAGCAGTTCTTC	CASGDSSYNEQFF
.	TRBV7-6	TRBJ2-2	few	TGTGCCAGCAGCTTAGTCACCTTCGGATGGTCCGGGGAGCTGTTTTTT	CASSLVTFGWSGELFF
TRBD1	TRBV4-2	TRBJ2-7	.	TGTGCCAGCAGCCAACCCCCGGCTGGGACAGGGGCCCTCGAGCAGTACTTC	CASSQPPAGTGALEQYF
TRBD1	TRBV2	TRBJ1-6	.	TGTGCCAGCAGTTCGGGACAGAAAAATTCACCCCTCCACTTT	CASSSGQKNSPLHF
TRBD1	TRBV13	TRBJ2-7	.	TGTGCCAGCAGCTTAACAGGGGGGGAGCAGTACTTC	CASSLTGGEQYF
.	TRBV2	TRBJ2-7	.	TGTGCCAGCACCTGGGAGCTGACCTACGAGCAGTACTTC	CASTWELTYEQYF
.	TRBV9	TRBJ2-7	.	TGTGCCAGCAGCGTAATTGGGTTTGGCGAGCAGTACTTC	CASSVIGFGEQYF
.	TRBV7-9	TRBJ1-4	few	TGTGCCAGCAGCCCTGGAGGGATGCGTACTCCGAATGAAAAACTGTTTTTT	CASSPGGMRTPNEKLFF
.	TRBV7-8	TRBJ2-1	large	TGTGCCAGCTCTCGACTGGATCGACAGTTCTTC	CASSRLDRQFF
TRBD1	TRBV27	TRBJ1-5	.	TGTGCCAGCAGTTTACGACAGGGGAAAGGTCAGCCCCAGCATTTT	CASSLRQGKGQPQHF